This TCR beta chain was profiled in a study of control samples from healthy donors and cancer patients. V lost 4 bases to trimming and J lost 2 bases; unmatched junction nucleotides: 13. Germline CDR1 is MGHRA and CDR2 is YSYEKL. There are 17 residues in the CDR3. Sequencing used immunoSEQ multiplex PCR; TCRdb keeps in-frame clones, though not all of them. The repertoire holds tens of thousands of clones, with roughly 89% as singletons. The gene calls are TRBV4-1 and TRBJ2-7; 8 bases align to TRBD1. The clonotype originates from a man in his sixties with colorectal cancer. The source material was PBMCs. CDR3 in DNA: TGCGCCAGCAGCCGCTCCCCACCGGGACAGGTAACCTACGAGCAGTACTTC. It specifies CASSRSPPGQVTYEQYF.